This T cell receptor beta chain appears in the sequencing data of a study of T cells in Graves' hyperthyroidism and ophthalmopathy. Findings of the study overall: It was a median about 6 months before onset that the model predicted ophthalmopathy.

There were TCR beta CDR3 regions amplified from RNA transcripts. RT-PCR in the first round (using the HTBI primer set) targeted the TCR CDR3. Via MiXCR, TCRdb re-called the multiplex PCR reads, giving one row per CDR3 protein. This table holds approximately 360,000 distinct CDR3 sequences, around a sixth found once. Per the germline V gene, CDR1 is MDHEN and CDR2 is SYDVKM. Between the trimmed V and J ends, which lost 3 bases and 3 bases, there was a span of 20 bases. The CDR3 sequence is 18 residues long. This clonotype was recorded many times. Its antigen is unidentified. The rearrangement joins TRBV28 to TRBJ2-2; D gene unclear. Sequenced sample: blood. The sequence came from a woman younger than 30 with Graves' hyperthyroidism that later progressed to Graves' ophthalmopathy. The CDR3 reads CASSLAPFMVSDTGELFF. CDR3 in DNA: TGTGCCAGCAGTTTGGCCCCATTCATGGTCTCCGACACCGGGGAGCTGTTTTTT.